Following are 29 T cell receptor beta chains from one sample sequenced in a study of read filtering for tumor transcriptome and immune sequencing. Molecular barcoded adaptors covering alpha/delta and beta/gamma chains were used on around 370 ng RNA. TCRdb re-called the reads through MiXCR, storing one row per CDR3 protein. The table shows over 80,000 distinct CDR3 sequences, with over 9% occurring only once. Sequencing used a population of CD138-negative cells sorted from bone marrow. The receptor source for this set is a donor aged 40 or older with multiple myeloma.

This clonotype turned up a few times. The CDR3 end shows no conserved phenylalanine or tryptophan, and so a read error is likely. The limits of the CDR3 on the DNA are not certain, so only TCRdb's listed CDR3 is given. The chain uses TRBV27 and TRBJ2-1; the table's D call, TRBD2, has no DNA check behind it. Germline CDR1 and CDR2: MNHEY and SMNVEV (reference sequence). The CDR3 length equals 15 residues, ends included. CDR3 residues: CASSLVSGSYNEQVC.

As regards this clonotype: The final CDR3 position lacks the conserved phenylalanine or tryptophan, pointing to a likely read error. The CDR3 coding sequence is TGTGCCAGCAGTTTAGCGACTTTAAGGTACTTGAACACTGAAGCTTTCTTA. It encodes CASSLATLRYLNTEAFL. J is TRBJ1-1 and V is TRBV12-3 or TRBV12-4, with D unclear. The germline V and J ends were trimmed by 0 bases and 0 bases, with 14 bases remaining between them. This CDR3 is built from 17 residues.

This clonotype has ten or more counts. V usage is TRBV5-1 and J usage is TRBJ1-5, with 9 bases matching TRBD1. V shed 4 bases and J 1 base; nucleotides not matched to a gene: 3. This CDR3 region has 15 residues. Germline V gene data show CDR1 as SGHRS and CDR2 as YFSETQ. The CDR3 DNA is TGCGCCAGCAGCCCGGGGACAGGGAGCAATCAGCCCCAGCATTTT. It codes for CASSPGTGSNQPQHF.

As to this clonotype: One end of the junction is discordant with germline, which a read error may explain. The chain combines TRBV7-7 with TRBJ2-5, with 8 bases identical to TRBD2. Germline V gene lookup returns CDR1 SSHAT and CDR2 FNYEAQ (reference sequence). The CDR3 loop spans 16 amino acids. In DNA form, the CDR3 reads TGTGCTAGCAGCTTAGGAGGAGCGGGAGTTGCGGAGACCCAGTACTTC. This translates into CASSLGGAGVAETQYF.

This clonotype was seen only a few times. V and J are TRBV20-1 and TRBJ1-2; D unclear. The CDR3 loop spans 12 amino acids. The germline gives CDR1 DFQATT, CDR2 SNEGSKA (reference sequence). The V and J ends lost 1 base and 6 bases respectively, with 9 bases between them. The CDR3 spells CSARVEGHGYTF. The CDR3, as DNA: TGCAGTGCTAGAGTGGAGGGCCATGGCTACACCTTC.

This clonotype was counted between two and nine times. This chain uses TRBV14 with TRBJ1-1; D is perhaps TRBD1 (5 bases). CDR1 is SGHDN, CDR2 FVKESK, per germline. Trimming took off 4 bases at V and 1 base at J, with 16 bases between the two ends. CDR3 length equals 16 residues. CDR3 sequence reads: CASSPGRGLTNTEAFF. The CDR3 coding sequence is TGTGCCAGCAGCCCGGGGAGGGGTCTAACGAACACTGAAGCTTTCTTT.

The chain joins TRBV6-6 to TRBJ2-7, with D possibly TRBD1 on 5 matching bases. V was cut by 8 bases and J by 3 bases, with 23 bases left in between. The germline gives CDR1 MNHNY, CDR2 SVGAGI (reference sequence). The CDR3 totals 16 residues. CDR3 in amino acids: CASGSTGDRGFYEQYF. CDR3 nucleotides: TGTGCCAGCGGTTCTACCGGCGACAGAGGCTTCTACGAGCAGTACTTC.

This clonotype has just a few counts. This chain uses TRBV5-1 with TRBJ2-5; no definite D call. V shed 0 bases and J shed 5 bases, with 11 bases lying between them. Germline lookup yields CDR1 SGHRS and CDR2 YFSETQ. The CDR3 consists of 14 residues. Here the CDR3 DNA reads TGCGCCAGCAGCTTGGAAAGCGCCGGGGAGACCCAGTACTTC. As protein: CASSLESAGETQYF.

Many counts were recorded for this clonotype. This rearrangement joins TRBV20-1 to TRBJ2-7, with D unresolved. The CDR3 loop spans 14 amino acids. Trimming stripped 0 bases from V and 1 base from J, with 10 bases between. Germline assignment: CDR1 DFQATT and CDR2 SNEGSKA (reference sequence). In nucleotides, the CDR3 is TGCAGTGCTAGAGAGGGTGCAGTATCCTACGAGCAGTACTTC. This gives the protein CSAREGAVSYEQYF.

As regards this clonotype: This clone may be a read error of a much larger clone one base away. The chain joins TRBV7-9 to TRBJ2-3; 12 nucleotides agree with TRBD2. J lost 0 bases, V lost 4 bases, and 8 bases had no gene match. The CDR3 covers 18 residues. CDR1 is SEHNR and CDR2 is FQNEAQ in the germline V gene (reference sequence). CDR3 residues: CASSSRTSGNASTDTQYF. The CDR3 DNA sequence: TGTGCCAGCAGCTCCCGGACTAGCGGGAACGCTAGCACAGATACGCAGTATTTT.

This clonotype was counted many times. This CDR3 reads CSVADRVNQPQHF. The CDR3 DNA reads TGCAGCGTTGCAGACAGAGTCAATCAGCCCCAGCATTTT. J is TRBJ1-5 and V is TRBV29-1; D is perhaps TRBD1 (5 bases). The germline V and J ends were trimmed by 4 bases and 3 bases, with 10 bases remaining between them. Looked up from germline, CDR1 is SQVTM and CDR2 is ANQGSEA. The length of the CDR3 is 13 residues.

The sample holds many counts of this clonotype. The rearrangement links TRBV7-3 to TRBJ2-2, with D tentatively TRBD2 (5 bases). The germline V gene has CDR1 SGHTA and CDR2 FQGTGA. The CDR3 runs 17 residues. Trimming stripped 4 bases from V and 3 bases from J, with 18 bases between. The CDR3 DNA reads TGTGCCAGCAGCTCCTCGTCTAGCTCGGTTCACACCGGGGAGCTGTTTTTT. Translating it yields CASSSSSSSVHTGELFF. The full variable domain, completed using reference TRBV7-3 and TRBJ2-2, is GAGVSQTPSNKVTEKGKYVELRCDPISGHTALYWYRQSLGQGPEFLIYFQGTGAADDSGLPNDRFFAVRPEGSVSTLKIQRTERGDSAVYLCASSSSSSSVHTGELFFGEGSRLTVL.

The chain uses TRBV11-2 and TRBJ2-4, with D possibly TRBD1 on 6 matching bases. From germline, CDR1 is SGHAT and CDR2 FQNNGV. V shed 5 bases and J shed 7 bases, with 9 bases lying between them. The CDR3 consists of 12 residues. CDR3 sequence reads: CASSVDRNIQYF. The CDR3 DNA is TGTGCCAGCAGCGTCGACAGGAACATTCAGTACTTC.

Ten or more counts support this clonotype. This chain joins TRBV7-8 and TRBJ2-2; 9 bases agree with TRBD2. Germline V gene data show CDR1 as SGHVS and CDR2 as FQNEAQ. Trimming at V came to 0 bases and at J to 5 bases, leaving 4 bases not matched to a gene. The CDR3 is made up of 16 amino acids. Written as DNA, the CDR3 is TGTGCCAGCAGCTTAGCCCTAGCGGGAAGGACCGGGGAGCTGTTTTTT. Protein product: CASSLALAGRTGELFF. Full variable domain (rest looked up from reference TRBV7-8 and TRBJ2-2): GAGVSQSPRYKVAKRGQDVALRCDPISGHVSLFWYQQALGQGPEFLTYFQNEAQLDKSGLPSDRFFAERPEGSVSTLKIQRTQQEDSAVYLCASSLALAGRTGELFFGEGSRLTVL.

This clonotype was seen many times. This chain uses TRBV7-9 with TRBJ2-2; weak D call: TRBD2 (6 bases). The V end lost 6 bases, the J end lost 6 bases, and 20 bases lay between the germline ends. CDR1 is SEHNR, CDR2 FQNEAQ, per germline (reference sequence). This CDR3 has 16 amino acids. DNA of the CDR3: TGTGCCAGCAGGCCACTAGCCGAAGGGGACCCCGGGGAGCTGTTTTTT. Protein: CASRPLAEGDPGELFF.

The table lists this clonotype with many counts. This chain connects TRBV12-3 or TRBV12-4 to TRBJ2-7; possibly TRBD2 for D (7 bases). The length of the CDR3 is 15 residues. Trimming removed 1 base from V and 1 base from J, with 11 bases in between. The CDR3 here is CASSLVGGGSYEQYF. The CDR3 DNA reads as TGTGCCAGCAGTTTAGTGGGAGGGGGATCCTACGAGCAGTACTTC.

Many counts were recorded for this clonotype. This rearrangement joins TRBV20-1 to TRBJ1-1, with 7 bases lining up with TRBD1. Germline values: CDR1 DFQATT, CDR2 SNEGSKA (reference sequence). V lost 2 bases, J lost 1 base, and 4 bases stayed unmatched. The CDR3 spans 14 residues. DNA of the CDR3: TGCAGTGCTAGACCTGGGACAGCGAACACTGAAGCTTTCTTT. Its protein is CSARPGTANTEAFF.

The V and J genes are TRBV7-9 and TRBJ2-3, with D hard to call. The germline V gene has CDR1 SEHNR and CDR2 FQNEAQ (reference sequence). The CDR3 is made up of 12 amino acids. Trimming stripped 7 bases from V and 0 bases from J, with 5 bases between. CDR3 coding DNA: TGTGCCAGCAACTCCAGCACAGATACGCAGTATTTT. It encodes CASNSSTDTQYF.

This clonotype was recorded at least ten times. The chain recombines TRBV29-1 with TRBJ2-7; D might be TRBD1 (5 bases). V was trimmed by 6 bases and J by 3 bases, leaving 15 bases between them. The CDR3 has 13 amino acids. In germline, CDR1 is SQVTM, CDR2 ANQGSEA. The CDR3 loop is CSVIKTGNYEQYF. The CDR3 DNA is TGCAGCGTAATAAAAACAGGCAACTACGAGCAGTACTTC.

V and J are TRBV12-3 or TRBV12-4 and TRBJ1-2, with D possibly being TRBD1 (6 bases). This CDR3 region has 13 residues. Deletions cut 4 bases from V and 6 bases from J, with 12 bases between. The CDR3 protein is CASSWNRAHGYTF. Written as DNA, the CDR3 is TGTGCCAGCAGTTGGAACAGGGCCCATGGCTACACCTTC.

This CDR3 reads CSARPDRGLPYEQYF. For the CDR3, the DNA is TGCAGTGCTAGACCTGACAGGGGACTCCCCTACGAGCAGTACTTC. The V gene is TRBV20-1, the J gene TRBJ2-7; 8 positions agree with TRBD1. Germline V lookup: CDR1 DFQATT, CDR2 SNEGSKA (reference sequence). J lost 2 bases, V lost 2 bases, and 8 bases had no gene match. The CDR3 loop spans 15 amino acids.

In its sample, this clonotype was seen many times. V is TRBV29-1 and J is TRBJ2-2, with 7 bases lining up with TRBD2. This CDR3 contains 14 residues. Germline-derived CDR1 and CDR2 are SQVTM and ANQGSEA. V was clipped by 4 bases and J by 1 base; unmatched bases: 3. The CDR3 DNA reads TGCAGCGTTGGCTTAGCGGGGAACACCGGGGAGCTGTTTTTT. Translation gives CSVGLAGNTGELFF.

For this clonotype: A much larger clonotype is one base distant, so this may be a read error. CDR3 DNA: TGTGCCAGCAGCCAAGGGACCCAGTACTTC. Its protein product is CASSQGTQYF. V and J are TRBV28 and TRBJ2-5; D not certain. The CDR3 extends over 10 amino acids. CDR1 and CDR2 (germline): MDHEN, SYDVKM.

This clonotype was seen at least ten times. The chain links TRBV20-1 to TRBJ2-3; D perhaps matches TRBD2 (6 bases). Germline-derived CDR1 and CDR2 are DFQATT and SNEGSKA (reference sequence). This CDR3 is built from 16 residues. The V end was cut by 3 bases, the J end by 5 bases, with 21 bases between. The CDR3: CSASNAEGRIGDTQYF. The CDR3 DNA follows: TGCAGTGCTAGTAATGCGGAGGGCCGGATTGGAGATACGCAGTATTTT.

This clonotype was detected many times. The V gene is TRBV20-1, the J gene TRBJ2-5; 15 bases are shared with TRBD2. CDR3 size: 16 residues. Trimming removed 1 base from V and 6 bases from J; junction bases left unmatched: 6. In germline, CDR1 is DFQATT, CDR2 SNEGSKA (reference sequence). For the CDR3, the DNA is TGCAGTGCTAGAGGGAAGGGACTAGCGGGAGGAAAGACCCAGTACTTC. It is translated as CSARGKGLAGGKTQYF.

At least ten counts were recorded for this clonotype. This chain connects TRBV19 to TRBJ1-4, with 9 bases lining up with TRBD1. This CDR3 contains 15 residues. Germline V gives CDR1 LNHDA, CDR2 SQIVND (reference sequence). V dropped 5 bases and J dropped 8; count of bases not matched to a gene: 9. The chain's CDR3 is CASSAPGQGPEKLFF. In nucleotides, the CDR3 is TGTGCCAGTAGTGCTCCGGGACAGGGACCCGAAAAACTGTTTTTT.

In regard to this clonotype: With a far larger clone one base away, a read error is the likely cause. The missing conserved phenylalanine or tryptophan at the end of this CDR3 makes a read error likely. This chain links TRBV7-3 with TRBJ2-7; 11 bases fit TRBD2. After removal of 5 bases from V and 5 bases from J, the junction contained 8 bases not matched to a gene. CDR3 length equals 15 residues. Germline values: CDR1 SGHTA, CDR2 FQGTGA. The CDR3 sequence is CASSVFLAGGNEQYS. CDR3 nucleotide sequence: TGTGCCAGCAGCGTCTTCCTAGCGGGAGGTAACGAGCAGTACTCC.

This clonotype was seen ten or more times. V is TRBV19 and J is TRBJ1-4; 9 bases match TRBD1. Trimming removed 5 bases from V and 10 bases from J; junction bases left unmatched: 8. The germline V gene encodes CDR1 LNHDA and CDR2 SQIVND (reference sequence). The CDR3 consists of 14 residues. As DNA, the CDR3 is TGTGCCAGTAGTCGGGACAGGGTTTTGGGAAAACTGTTTTTT. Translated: CASSRDRVLGKLFF.

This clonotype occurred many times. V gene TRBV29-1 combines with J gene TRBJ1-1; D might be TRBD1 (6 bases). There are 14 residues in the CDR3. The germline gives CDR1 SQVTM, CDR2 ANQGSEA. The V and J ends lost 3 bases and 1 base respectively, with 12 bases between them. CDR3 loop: CSVDGGHRNTEAFF. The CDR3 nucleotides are TGCAGCGTTGATGGGGGACATCGGAACACTGAAGCTTTCTTT.